The 19 T cell receptor beta chains in this list originate from one sample, sequenced in a study of blood T cell repertoires in COVID-19. The method was immunoSEQ multiplex PCR; TCRdb's version includes in-frame clones alone and lacks a portion of them. The data contain 120,000 or so clones, 75% to 90% of them singletons. Input material: peripheral blood. The receptors here all came from a man aged 65-85 years with acute or convalescent COVID-19.

This clone is a singleton in its sample. In nucleotides, the CDR3 is TGTGCCAGCAGTGAGGGGCAGGGCTGGGACTATGGCTACACCTTC. Its translation is CASSEGQGWDYGYTF. The V gene is TRBV6-1, the J gene TRBJ1-2; D may be TRBD1 (5 bases). CDR3 size: 15 residues. V lost 3 bases and J lost 3, with 14 bases in between. The V gene's germline CDR1 is MNHNS and CDR2 SASEGT.

To note about this clone: A junction boundary mismatches the germline segment, possibly from a read error. J is TRBJ1-2 and V is TRBV6-1, with D hard to call. CDR3 size: 12 residues. The V gene's germline CDR1 is MNHNS and CDR2 SASEGT. CDR3: CASREAAGGYTF. The CDR3 DNA sequence: TGTGCCAGCAGAGAAGCCGCGGGCGGCTACACCTTC.

Only one count was recorded for this clone. The J gene is TRBJ2-1, the V gene TRBV3-1 (or the pseudogene TRBV3-2); D is undetermined. V lost 4 bases and J 0 bases, leaving 7 bases between the germline ends. This CDR3 comprises 14 residues. Germline loops: CDR1 LGHDT, CDR2 YNNKEL (reference sequence). CDR3 residues: CASSLGSSYNEQFF. CDR3 sequence (DNA): TGTGCCAGCAGCCTTGGCAGCTCCTACAATGAGCAGTTCTTC.

The sample holds a few counts of this clone. The DNA for the CDR3 is TGCGCCAGCAGCCAAGGAGGCGGGCTTATCTATGGCTACACCTTC. Amino acid sequence: CASSQGGGLIYGYTF. The chain couples TRBV4-1 to TRBJ1-2; no reliable D call. From germline, CDR1 is MGHRA and CDR2 YSYEKL. CDR3 length: 15 residues. Deletions cut 1 base from V and 4 bases from J, with 13 bases between.

The chain uses TRBV11-1 and TRBJ1-2, with D tentatively TRBD1 (6 bases). CDR1 and CDR2 (germline): SGHAT, FQDESV (reference sequence). The V end lost 3 bases, the J end lost 7 bases, and 9 bases lay between the germline ends. This CDR3 has 12 residues. CDR3 coding DNA: TGTGCCAGCAGCTTTCCAGGGGCTGGCTACACCTTC. Its translation is CASSFPGAGYTF.

The V and J genes are TRBV12-3 or TRBV12-4 and TRBJ1-1; 8 bases are shared with TRBD1. This CDR3 is built from 12 residues. V lost 6 bases and J lost 5; bases outside the gene matches: 2. The CDR3 here is CASSWTGTEAFF. The CDR3 nucleotides read TGTGCCAGCAGCTGGACAGGGACTGAAGCTTTCTTT.

V is TRBV6-5 and J is TRBJ1-1; D gene ambiguous. The length of the CDR3 is 15 residues. Germline V CDR1 and CDR2: MNHEY, SVGAGI. Trimming removed 2 bases at V and 1 base at J, with 11 bases between. Here the CDR3 reads CASSYGPLSNTEAFF. The CDR3 DNA reads TGTGCCAGCAGTTACGGTCCACTCTCGAACACTGAAGCTTTCTTT.

The chain recombines TRBV6-5 with TRBJ2-3, with D perhaps TRBD2 (7 bases). Germline V gives CDR1 MNHEY, CDR2 SVGAGI. Trimming cost V 8 bases and J 5 bases, with 14 bases left between them. The CDR3 totals 13 residues. CDR3 residues: CASVRGARDTQYF. CDR3 nucleotide sequence: TGTGCCAGCGTTCGGGGGGCCCGAGATACGCAGTATTTT.

CDR3 sequence: CASSTESGQFF. Here the CDR3 DNA reads TGTGCCAGTAGTACCGAGAGTGGGCAGTTCTTC. The J gene is TRBJ2-1, the V gene TRBV19; D is undetermined. V gave up 4 bases and J gave up 12 bases, with 10 bases separating them. This CDR3 contains 11 residues. Germline V gene sequence: CDR1 LNHDA, CDR2 SQIVND (reference sequence). The full variable domain, completed using reference TRBV19 and TRBJ2-1, is DGGITQSPKYLFRKEGQNVTLSCEQNLNHDAMYWYRQDPGQGLRLIYYSQIVNDFQKGDIAEGYSVSREKKESFPLTVTSAQKNPTAFYLCASSTESGQFFGPGTRLTVL.

This chain links TRBV2 with TRBJ1-3; TRBD1 matches 7 bases. After removal of 4 bases from V and 0 bases from J, the junction contained 6 bases not matched to a gene. The CDR3 is 16 residues long. Germline V CDR1 and CDR2: SNHLY, FYNNEI. The CDR3 region has the DNA TGTGCCAGCAGTGGACAGGGAAGGATCTCTGGAAACACCATATATTTT. Protein product: CASSGQGRISGNTIYF.

The chain has TRBV5-5 and TRBJ1-1; perhaps TRBD1 as D (6 bases). Trimming left V 0 bases short and J 3 bases short, with 6 bases between. CDR1 and CDR2 (germline): SGHKS, YYEKEE (reference sequence). The CDR3 is 13 amino acids. The CDR3 nucleotides read TGTGCCAGCAGCTTGGACAGGGACACTGAAGCTTTCTTT. The encoded protein is CASSLDRDTEAFF.

The chain recombines TRBV5-1 with TRBJ1-1; 9 nucleotides align to TRBD1. V lost 4 bases and J lost 1; bases outside the gene matches: 5. Germline V CDR1 and CDR2: SGHRS, YFSETQ. There are 15 residues in the CDR3. CDR3 sequence reads: CASSPTDRGNTEAFF. The DNA of the CDR3 is TGCGCCAGCAGCCCCACGGACAGGGGGAACACTGAAGCTTTCTTT.

J is TRBJ2-1 and V is TRBV5-1; 11 positions match TRBD2. The CDR3 totals 15 residues. The V gene end was trimmed by 5 bases and the J gene end by 6 bases; junction bases not matched to a gene: 7. Germline CDR1 reads SGHRS; CDR2 reads YFSETQ. The CDR3 DNA reads TGCGCCAGCAGTAAACTAGCGGGGGATTTCAATGAGCAGTTCTTC. Amino acids: CASSKLAGDFNEQFF.

The chain links TRBV27 to TRBJ1-2, with 7 bases identical to TRBD1. The CDR3 runs 13 residues. The germline gives CDR1 MNHEY, CDR2 SMNVEV (reference sequence). The V gene end was trimmed by 6 bases and the J gene end by 5 bases; junction bases not matched to a gene: 6. The CDR3 nucleotides are TGTGCCAGCAGACGGACAGGTTATTATGGCTACACCTTC. This gives the protein CASRRTGYYGYTF.

J is TRBJ1-1 and V is TRBV11-2; D not resolved. V was cut by 5 bases and J by 1 base, with 14 bases left in between. This CDR3 has 15 amino acids. The germline gives CDR1 SGHAT, CDR2 FQNNGV. The CDR3 DNA reads TGTGCCAGCAGCGCTGAGTCCTGGTCGAACACTGAAGCTTTCTTT. As protein: CASSAESWSNTEAFF.

This chain links TRBV28 with TRBJ1-6; D gene unclear. V lost 5 bases to trimming and J lost 10 bases, with 24 bases between them. CDR1 and CDR2 (germline): MDHEN, SYDVKM. The length of the CDR3 is 17 residues. In DNA form, the CDR3 reads TGTGCCAGCAGTCCCATAATGGGAGGCGACCTCAAATCACCCCTCCACTTT. It specifies CASSPIMGGDLKSPLHF.

This clone was recorded once. Here the CDR3 DNA reads TGTGCCAGCAGTTCGGGACAGGGAGAAGATTCACCCCTCCACTTT. It translates to CASSSGQGEDSPLHF. The chain employs TRBV28 and TRBJ1-6; 9 bases match TRBD1. CDR1 is MDHEN, CDR2 SYDVKM, per germline. The CDR3 is made up of 15 amino acids. The V and J ends lost 4 bases and 8 bases, in that order; junction bases with no gene match: 6.

The chain combines TRBV7-9 with TRBJ1-1; D is unclear. V dropped 5 bases and J dropped 5 bases, with 6 bases sitting between them. Germline V gene lookup returns CDR1 SEHNR and CDR2 FQNEAQ (reference sequence). The length of the CDR3 is 11 residues. This CDR3 is CASSPATEAFF. The CDR3, as DNA: TGTGCCAGCAGCCCCGCGACTGAAGCTTTCTTT.

This clone was found once. The chain has TRBV11-2 and TRBJ2-3; 11 bases agree with TRBD2. V lost 5 bases and J lost 6; bases outside the gene matches: 7. CDR1 and CDR2 from the germline V gene are SGHAT and FQNNGV. This CDR3 contains 15 residues. CDR3 sequence (DNA): TGTGCCAGCAGCCGGACTAGCGGGTTAGGGGATACGCAGTATTTT. It encodes CASSRTSGLGDTQYF.